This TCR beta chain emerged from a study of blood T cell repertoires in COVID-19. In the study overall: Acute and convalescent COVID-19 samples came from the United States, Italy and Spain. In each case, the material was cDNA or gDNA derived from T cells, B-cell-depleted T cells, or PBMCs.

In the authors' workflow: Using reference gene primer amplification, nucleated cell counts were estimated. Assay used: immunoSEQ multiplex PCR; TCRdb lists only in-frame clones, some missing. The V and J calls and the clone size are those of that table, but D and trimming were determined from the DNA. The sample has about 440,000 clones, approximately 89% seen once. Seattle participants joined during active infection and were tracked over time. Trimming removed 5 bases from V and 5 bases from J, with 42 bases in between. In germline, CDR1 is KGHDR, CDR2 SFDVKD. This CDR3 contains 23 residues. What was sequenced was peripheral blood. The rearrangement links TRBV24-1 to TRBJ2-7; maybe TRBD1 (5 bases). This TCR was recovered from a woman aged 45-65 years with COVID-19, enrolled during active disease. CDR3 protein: CATSGTLGLSGPFTSHTAHEQYF. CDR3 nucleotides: TGTGCCACCAGTGGTACCTTGGGCTTATCAGGGCCCTTCACATCTCATACGGCCCACGAGCAGTACTTC.